This T cell receptor (beta chain) was captured in a study of sequential checkpoint blockade in melanoma. Trimming stripped 5 bases from V and 4 bases from J, with 9 bases between. The CDR3 is 13 residues long. Germline V gene sequence: CDR1 MNHEY, CDR2 SVGAGI. Some clones are missing from TCRdb's copy, which holds only in-frame ones; the method was immunoSEQ multiplex PCR. The data hold roughly 14,000 clones, with 65% to 80% observed a single time. Sample treatment: randomized to nivolumab then ipilimumab (arm A) or the reverse (arm B). From thawed PBMCs, live CD3+CD8+ cells negative for CD19 and CD56 were sorted.

The chain employs TRBV6-5 and TRBJ1-5; D gene ambiguous. The input for sequencing was CD8+ T cells sorted from blood (inferred from file names), taken from a patient given nivolumab and ipilimumab in sequence. The TCR sequence derives from a human donor with melanoma. CDR3 sequence reads: CASSIQSNQPQHF. The CDR3 nucleotides read TGTGCCAGCAGTATACAGTCGAATCAGCCCCAGCATTTT.